The 16 T cell receptor beta chains below come from one sample, sequenced in a study of blood T cell repertoires in COVID-19. TCRdb's copy holds only in-frame clones and misses some; the assay was immunoSEQ multiplex PCR. Of 150,000 to 200,000 clones in the sample, around four fifths are singletons; the top ten hold roughly 14%. Sequencing was performed on peripheral blood. The source is a woman in her seventies with COVID-19, enrolled during active disease.

This chain uses TRBV5-8 with TRBJ2-2, with TRBD2 as a possible D gene (5 bases). This CDR3 has 17 amino acids. Trimming pared 2 bases from V and 2 bases from J, leaving 16 bases between. The V gene's germline CDR1 is SGHTS and CDR2 YDEGEE. This CDR3 is CASSFGLARVNTGELFF. In nucleotides, the CDR3 is TGTGCCAGCAGCTTCGGATTAGCGCGAGTAAACACCGGGGAGCTGTTTTTT.

The chain combines TRBV6-1 with TRBJ2-1, with D possibly TRBD1 on 5 matching bases. Germline V CDR1 and CDR2: MNHNS, SASEGT. This CDR3 spans 15 amino acids. Trimming left V 2 bases short and J 1 base short, with 9 bases between. The CDR3 region has the DNA TGTGCCAGCAGTGAAAAACCAGGGTCCTACAATGAGCAGTTCTTC. It translates to CASSEKPGSYNEQFF.

The chain links TRBV2 to TRBJ2-2; D gene ambiguous. Germline assignment: CDR1 SNHLY and CDR2 FYNNEI. The CDR3 covers 14 residues. V was clipped by 7 bases and J by 2 bases, with 11 bases between them. In DNA form, the CDR3 reads TGTGCCAGCACCGCGTCTAGAAACACCGGGGAGCTGTTTTTT. It yields the protein CASTASRNTGELFF.

The chain uses TRBV5-1 and TRBJ1-6; D possibly corresponds to TRBD1 (5 bases). The germline gives CDR1 SGHRS, CDR2 YFSETQ. This CDR3 region has 13 residues. Trimming took 0 bases from V and 9 from J, leaving 7 bases between them. The DNA of the CDR3 is TGCGCCAGCAGCTTGGGACAGTTTTCACCCCTCCACTTT. This sequence encodes CASSLGQFSPLHF.

The chain combines TRBV5-4 with TRBJ2-1; maybe TRBD2 (6 bases). The CDR3 contains 15 residues. V lost 3 bases to trimming and J lost 2 bases, with 12 bases between them. Germline V lookup: CDR1 SGHNT, CDR2 YYREEE (reference sequence). For the CDR3, the DNA is TGTGCCAGCAGCTCGGACTACCCTGCCTACAATGAGCAGTTCTTC. Protein: CASSSDYPAYNEQFF.

The V and J genes are TRBV19 and TRBJ2-5; 7 nucleotides align to TRBD2. The CDR3 is 12 amino acids. The germline gives CDR1 LNHDA, CDR2 SQIVND (reference sequence). The CDR3 DNA follows: TGTCCCCTCCGGCGGGGGAAAAAGACCCAGTACTTC. It specifies CPLRRGKKTQYF.

V gene TRBV18 combines with J gene TRBJ1-1; D call uncertain. The V end lost 4 bases, the J end lost 0 bases, and 9 bases lay between the germline ends. In germline, CDR1 is KGHSH, CDR2 LQKENI. This CDR3 has 14 amino acids. The CDR3 sequence: CASSQEEMNTEAFF. CDR3 DNA: TGTGCCAGCTCACAAGAGGAGATGAACACTGAAGCTTTCTTT.

The chain links TRBV15 to TRBJ2-3; D not certain. V lost 3 bases and J lost 5, with 6 bases in between. The CDR3 sequence is 12 residues long. Germline values: CDR1 LNHNV, CDR2 YYDKDF (reference sequence). The CDR3 region is CATSRGRDTQYF. Written as DNA, the CDR3 is TGTGCCACCAGCAGGGGCCGAGATACGCAGTATTTT.

The J gene is TRBJ2-6, the V gene TRBV7-3, with TRBD2 as a possible D gene (5 bases). CDR3 length equals 16 residues. V gave up 4 bases and J gave up 1 base, with 11 bases separating them. Germline V gene lookup returns CDR1 SGHTA and CDR2 FQGTGA. The CDR3 spells CASSSSGGSGANVLTF. CDR3 nucleotide sequence: TGTGCCAGCAGCTCGTCTGGCGGGTCTGGGGCCAACGTCCTGACTTTC.

This clone was seen once. The chain has TRBV6-5 and TRBJ1-2, with 7 bases lining up with TRBD1. Germline assignment: CDR1 MNHEY and CDR2 SVGAGI. CDR3 length: 13 amino acids. After removal of 6 bases from V and 8 bases from J, the junction contained 9 bases not matched to a gene. For the CDR3, the DNA is TGTGCCAGCAGCTCCGGGACAGCTGCGGGCTACACCTTC. Its translation is CASSSGTAAGYTF.

The chain uses TRBV19 and TRBJ1-3; D is undetermined. V lost 6 bases to trimming and J lost 0 bases, with 12 bases between them. In germline, CDR1 is LNHDA, CDR2 SQIVND (reference sequence). CDR3 length equals 15 residues. The CDR3 DNA reads as TGTGCCAGTAGGGAAGACGGGATCTCTGGAAACACCATATATTTT. Translated, it gives CASREDGISGNTIYF.

CDR3 protein: CASSSWLGGAGQPQHF. CDR3 coding DNA: TGTGCCAGCAGTAGTTGGTTGGGAGGGGCAGGTCAGCCCCAGCATTTT. The chain links TRBV28 to TRBJ1-5; maybe TRBD1 (5 bases). CDR1 and CDR2 (germline): MDHEN, SYDVKM. Between the trimmed V and J ends, which lost 5 bases and 6 bases, there was a span of 20 bases. The CDR3 totals 16 residues. The full variable domain, with the rest looked up from reference TRBV28 and TRBJ1-5, is DVKVTQSSRYLVKRTGEKVFLECVQDMDHENMFWYRQDPGLGLRLIYFSYDVKMKEKGDIPEGYSVSREKKERFSLILESASTNQTSMYLCASSSWLGGAGQPQHFGDGTRLSIL.

This chain joins TRBV28 and TRBJ1-1; D is unresolved. Germline lookup yields CDR1 MDHEN and CDR2 SYDVKM. CDR3 length: 11 amino acids. V shed 6 bases and J shed 4 bases, with 6 bases lying between them. CDR3 DNA sequence: TGTGCCAGCAGATCTTCCACTGAAGCTTTCTTT. Protein product: CASRSSTEAFF.

The CDR3 coding sequence is TGTGCCAGCAGCTTCAGCTCTGGGGCCAACGTCCTGACTTTC. This translates into CASSFSSGANVLTF. The chain recombines TRBV7-9 with TRBJ2-6; D is ambiguous. This CDR3 comprises 14 residues. Trimming removed 3 bases at V and 0 bases at J, with 3 bases between. Germline CDR1 is SEHNR and CDR2 is FQNEAQ (reference sequence).

The gene calls are TRBV28 and TRBJ2-5; the match to TRBD1 covers 7 bases. The V gene's germline CDR1 is MDHEN and CDR2 SYDVKM. CDR3 size: 16 residues. With 2 bases clipped from V and 2 bases from J, the junction kept 8 bases outside the gene matches. CDR3 nucleotides: TGTGCCAGCAGTTTACGGGGACAGTCCTGGCAAGAGACCCAGTACTTC. Its translation is CASSLRGQSWQETQYF.

The rearrangement joins TRBV29-1 to TRBJ1-2, with unresolved D. Germline V gene sequence: CDR1 SQVTM, CDR2 ANQGSEA. The CDR3 spans 12 residues. V shed 7 bases and J shed 4 bases, with 13 bases lying between them. The chain's CDR3 is CSAGELGYGYTF. The CDR3, as DNA: TGCAGCGCTGGGGAGTTGGGCTATGGCTACACCTTC.